The 10 T cell receptor beta chains below were found in one sample sequenced in a study of blood T cells in healthy people across ages. The second PCR ran roughly 6 to 12 cycles with a sample-barcoded 5' primer and J-beta primers. In TCRdb, the 5' RACE reads were re-called with MiXCR into one record per CDR3 protein. The table shows 600,000 to 800,000 distinct CDR3 sequences, with 20% to 25% occurring only once. Sequenced material: blood. The receptors shown here come from a man in his 70s in good health.

The gene calls are TRBV29-1 and TRBJ1-3, with D possibly being TRBD1 (6 bases). Between the trimmed V and J ends, which lost 5 bases and 8 bases, there was a span of 16 bases. Germline CDR1 and CDR2: SQVTM and ANQGSEA. CDR3 length: 13 residues. For the CDR3, the DNA is TGCAGCGTTCGTGTGGGGGCCGCTGACACCATATATTTT. This translates into CSVRVGAADTIYF. Variable domain in full (rest from reference TRBV29-1 and TRBJ1-3): SAVISQKPSRDICQRGTSLTIQCQVDSQVTMMFWYRQQPGQSLTLIATANQGSEATYESGFVIDKFPISRPNLTFSTLTVSNMSPEDSSIYLCSVRVGAADTIYFGEGSWLTVV.

The rearrangement uses TRBV15 and TRBJ2-4; no firm D call. From germline, CDR1 is LNHNV and CDR2 YYDKDF (reference sequence). The V end was cut by 0 bases, the J end by 10 bases, with 10 bases between. CDR3 length: 13 amino acids. CDR3 residues: CATSRDSLRIQYF. DNA for the CDR3: TGTGCCACCAGCAGAGATTCATTGAGGATTCAGTACTTC.

The chain combines TRBV6-5 with TRBJ1-4, with D unclear. CDR1 is MNHEY and CDR2 is SVGAGI in the germline V gene. V lost 0 bases and J 14 bases, leaving 4 bases between the germline ends. CDR3 size: 10 residues. CDR3 loop: CASSYSGLFF. Here the CDR3 DNA reads TGTGCCAGCAGTTACTCAGGGCTGTTTTTT.

This clonotype appeared once. Since no conserved phenylalanine or tryptophan closes the CDR3, a read error is the likely cause. This sequence joins TRBV14 and TRBJ1-1, with D unresolved. Trimming took off 1 base at V and 9 bases at J, with 12 bases between the two ends. CDR1 is SGHDN, CDR2 FVKESK, per germline. The CDR3 spans 13 residues. CDR3 sequence reads: CASSQVQSGKAFL. CDR3 DNA: TGTGCCAGCAGCCAAGTTCAATCGGGTAAAGCTTTCCTT.

J is TRBJ2-7 and V is TRBV12-3 or TRBV12-4, with D hard to call. The CDR3 length is 16 residues. The V gene lost 5 bases and the J gene lost 3 bases, with 20 bases spanning the gap. The CDR3 DNA reads TGTGCCAGCAGTGCCGACATATTATGGAATGGCTACGAGCAGTACTTC. Its protein is CASSADILWNGYEQYF.

This clonotype has only a few counts. This chain joins TRBV27 and TRBJ2-1, with 7 bases fitting TRBD2. The length of the CDR3 is 14 residues. Losses at the gene ends were 4 bases for V and 6 bases for J; bases not matched to a gene: 6. Germline V CDR1 and CDR2: MNHEY, SMNVEV (reference sequence). CDR3 DNA sequence: TGTGCCAGCAGTTCAGGGACTATGTCCAATGAGCAGTTCTTC. Translation gives CASSSGTMSNEQFF.

This clonotype appeared a few times. The V gene is TRBV12-3 or TRBV12-4, the J gene TRBJ2-1; tentatively, D is TRBD2 (6 bases). Trimming pared 6 bases from V and 4 bases from J, leaving 19 bases between. CDR3 length: 16 residues. The CDR3 DNA reads TGTGCCAGCAGCCCCGGGACGGGAGCAAGGTACAATGAGCAGTTCTTC. Protein product: CASSPGTGARYNEQFF.

The chain is built from TRBV6-2 or TRBV6-3 and TRBJ2-5, with 8 bases aligning to TRBD2. The end of the DNA aligns better with TRBJ2-7, so the J call may be wrong. Germline V gene lookup returns CDR1 MNHEY and CDR2 SVGEGT. CDR3 length: 15 residues. CDR3 loop: CASSSGPGLVFEQYF. In DNA form, the CDR3 reads TGTGCCAGCAGTTCAGGTCCGGGACTAGTGTTCGAGCAGTACTTC.

The rearrangement links TRBV25-1 to TRBJ1-2; D possibly corresponds to TRBD1 (5 bases). This CDR3 is built from 16 residues. The germline gives CDR1 MGHDK, CDR2 SYGVNS. V lost 3 bases to trimming and J lost 4 bases, with 18 bases between them. Written as DNA, the CDR3 is TGTGCCAGCAGTGAGGTTCGGGCGGGGGGGGTCTATGGCTACACCTTC. Protein product: CASSEVRAGGVYGYTF.

This clonotype has just a few counts. The J gene is TRBJ2-1, the V gene TRBV29-1; perhaps TRBD2 as D (6 bases). The CDR3 sequence is 14 residues long. CDR1 SQVTM and CDR2 ANQGSEA come from the germline V gene. Trimming cost V 7 bases and J 8 bases, with 21 bases left between them. The CDR3 loop reads CSGQMNPGEDEQFF. Written as DNA, the CDR3 is TGCAGCGGGCAGATGAATCCGGGAGAGGATGAGCAGTTCTTC.